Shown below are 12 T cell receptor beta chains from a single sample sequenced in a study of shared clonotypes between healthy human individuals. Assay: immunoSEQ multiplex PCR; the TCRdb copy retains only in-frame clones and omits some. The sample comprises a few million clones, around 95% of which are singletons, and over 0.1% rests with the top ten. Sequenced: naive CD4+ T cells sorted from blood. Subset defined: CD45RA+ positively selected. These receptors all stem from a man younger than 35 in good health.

CDR3 sequence: CASSLSGGGEKLFF. The CDR3, as DNA: TGTGCCAGCAGCTTATCCGGGGGAGGTGAAAAACTGTTTTTT. The V call is TRBV7-2, the J call TRBJ1-4; perhaps TRBD1 as D (5 bases). CDR3 size: 14 residues. V lost 2 bases and J lost 7, with 11 bases in between. The germline V gene encodes CDR1 SGHTA and CDR2 FQGNSA.

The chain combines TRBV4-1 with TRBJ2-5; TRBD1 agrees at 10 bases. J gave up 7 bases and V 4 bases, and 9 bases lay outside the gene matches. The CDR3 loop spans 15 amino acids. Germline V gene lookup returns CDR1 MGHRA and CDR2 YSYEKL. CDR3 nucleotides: TGCGCCAGCAGCCCTACCCGGACAGGGGGAGGGACCCAGTACTTC. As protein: CASSPTRTGGGTQYF.

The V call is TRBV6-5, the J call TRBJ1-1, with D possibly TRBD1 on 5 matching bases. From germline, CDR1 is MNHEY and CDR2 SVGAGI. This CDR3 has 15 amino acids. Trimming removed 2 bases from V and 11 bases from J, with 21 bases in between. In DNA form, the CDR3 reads TGTGCCAGCAGTTACGGGGGAGGAGTAGAAACGGGGGCTTTCTTT. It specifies CASSYGGGVETGAFF.

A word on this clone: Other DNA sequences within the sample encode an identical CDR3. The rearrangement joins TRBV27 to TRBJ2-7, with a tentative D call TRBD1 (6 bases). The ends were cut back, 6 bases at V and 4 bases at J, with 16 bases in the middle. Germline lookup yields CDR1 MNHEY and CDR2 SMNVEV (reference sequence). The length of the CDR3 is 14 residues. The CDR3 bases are TGTGCCAGCAGCCCCGGAACAGGGTTTTACGAGCAGTACTTC. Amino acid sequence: CASSPGTGFYEQYF.

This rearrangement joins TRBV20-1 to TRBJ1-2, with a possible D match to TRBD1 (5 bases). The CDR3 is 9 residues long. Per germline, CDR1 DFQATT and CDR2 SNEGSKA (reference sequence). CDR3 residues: CRPGYGYTF. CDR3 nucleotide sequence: TGCAGACCAGGGTATGGCTACACCTTC.

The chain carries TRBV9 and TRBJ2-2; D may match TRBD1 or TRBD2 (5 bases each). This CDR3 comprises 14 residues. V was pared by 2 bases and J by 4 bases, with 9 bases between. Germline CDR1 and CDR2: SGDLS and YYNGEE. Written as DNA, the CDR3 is TGTGCCAGCAGCGTCGTGGGGGTCACCGGGGAGCTGTTTTTT. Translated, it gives CASSVVGVTGELFF.

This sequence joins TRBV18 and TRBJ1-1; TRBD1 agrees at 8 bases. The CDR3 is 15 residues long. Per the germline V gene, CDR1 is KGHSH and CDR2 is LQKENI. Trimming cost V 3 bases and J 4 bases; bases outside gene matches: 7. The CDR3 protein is CASSPSGGAFTEAFF. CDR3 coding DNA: TGTGCCAGCTCACCCTCAGGGGGCGCGTTCACTGAAGCTTTCTTT.

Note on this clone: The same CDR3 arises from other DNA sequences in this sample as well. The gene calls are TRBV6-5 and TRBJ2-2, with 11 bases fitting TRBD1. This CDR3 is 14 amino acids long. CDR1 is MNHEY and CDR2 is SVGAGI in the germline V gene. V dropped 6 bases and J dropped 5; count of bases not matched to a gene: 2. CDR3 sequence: CASSGQGATGELFF. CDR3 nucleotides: TGTGCCAGCAGCGGACAGGGGGCGACCGGGGAGCTGTTTTTT.

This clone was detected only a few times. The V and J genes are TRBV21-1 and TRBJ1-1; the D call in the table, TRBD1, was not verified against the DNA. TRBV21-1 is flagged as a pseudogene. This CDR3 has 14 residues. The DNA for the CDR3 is TGTGCCAGTTCAATCCAGGTGGTAAGGACTGAAGCTTTCTTT. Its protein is CASSIQVVRTEAFF.

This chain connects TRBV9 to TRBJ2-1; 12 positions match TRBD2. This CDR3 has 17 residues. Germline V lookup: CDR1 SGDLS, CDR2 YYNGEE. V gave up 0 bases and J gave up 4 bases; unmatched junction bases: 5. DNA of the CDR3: TGTGCCAGCAGCGTAGGCCCCACTAGCGGGGGGTACAATGAGCAGTTCTTC. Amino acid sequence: CASSVGPTSGGYNEQFF.

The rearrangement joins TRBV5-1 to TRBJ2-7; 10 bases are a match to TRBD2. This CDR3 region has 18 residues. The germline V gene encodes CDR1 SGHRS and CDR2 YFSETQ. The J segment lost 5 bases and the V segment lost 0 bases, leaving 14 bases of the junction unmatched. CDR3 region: CASSLAKVAGGPGNEQYF. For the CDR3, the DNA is TGCGCCAGCAGCTTGGCCAAGGTAGCGGGAGGCCCAGGGAACGAGCAGTACTTC.

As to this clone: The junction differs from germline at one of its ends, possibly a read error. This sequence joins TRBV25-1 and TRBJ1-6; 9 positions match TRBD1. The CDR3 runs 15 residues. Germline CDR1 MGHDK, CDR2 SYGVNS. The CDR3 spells CASSADRGKGSPLHF. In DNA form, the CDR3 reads TGTGCCAGTAGTGCGGACAGGGGAAAGGGTTCACCCCTCCACTTT.